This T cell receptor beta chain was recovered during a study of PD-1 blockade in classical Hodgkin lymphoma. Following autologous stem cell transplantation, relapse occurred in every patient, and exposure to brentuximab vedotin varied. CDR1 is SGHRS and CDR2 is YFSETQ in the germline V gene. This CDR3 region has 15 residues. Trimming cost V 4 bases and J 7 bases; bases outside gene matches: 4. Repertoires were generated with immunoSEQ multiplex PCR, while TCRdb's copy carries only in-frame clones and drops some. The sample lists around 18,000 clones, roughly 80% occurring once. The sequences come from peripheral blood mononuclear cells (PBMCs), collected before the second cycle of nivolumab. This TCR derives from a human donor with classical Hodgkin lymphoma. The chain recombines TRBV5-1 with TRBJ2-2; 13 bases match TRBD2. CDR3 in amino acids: CASSGLAGADGELFF. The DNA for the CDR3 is TGCGCCAGCAGCGGACTAGCGGGAGCAGACGGGGAGCTGTTTTTT.